Shown below are 16 T cell receptor beta chains from a single sample sequenced in a study of T cells in localized non-small cell lung cancer. The table came from immunoSEQ multiplex PCR; TCRdb's copy has only in-frame clones and leaves some out. The sample has roughly 38,000 clones, approximately 89% seen once; the top ten hold around 2.9%. The material sequenced was peripheral blood, taken before any cancer treatment. These TCRs come from a woman aged 40-75 years with stage I lung adenocarcinoma.

J is TRBJ1-4 and V is TRBV19; D unclear. This CDR3 is 13 amino acids long. Trimming shortened V by 1 base and J by 8 bases, and 8 bases separated the two germline ends. Germline CDR1 LNHDA, CDR2 SQIVND (reference sequence). The CDR3 sequence: CASSIAQSEKLFF. CDR3 DNA sequence: TGTGCCAGTAGTATAGCCCAGTCCGAAAAACTGTTTTTT.

This rearrangement joins TRBV6-5 to TRBJ1-2; no reliable D call. Trimming took 6 bases from V and 6 from J, leaving 11 bases between them. This CDR3 is built from 12 residues. Germline lookup yields CDR1 MNHEY and CDR2 SVGAGI. The CDR3 sequence: CASSLLGNGYTF. CDR3 nucleotide sequence: TGTGCCAGCAGCCTGTTGGGTAATGGCTACACCTTC.

The V call is TRBV2, the J call TRBJ1-5, with D uncertain. Deletions cut 2 bases from V and 0 bases from J, with 17 bases between. Germline V gives CDR1 SNHLY, CDR2 FYNNEI. The CDR3 contains 18 residues. The CDR3, as DNA: TGTGCCAGCAGTGAACTTCCCGGTTATCGGGGTAGCAATCAGCCCCAGCATTTT. Residues: CASSELPGYRGSNQPQHF.

The rearrangement joins TRBV7-2 to TRBJ2-1; D call uncertain. Trimming shortened V by 1 base and J by 11 bases, and 6 bases separated the two germline ends. Germline CDR1 and CDR2: SGHTA and FQGNSA. The CDR3 is 11 amino acids. CDR3 DNA: TGTGCCAGCAGCTTAGAGTGGAAGCAGTTCTTC. As protein: CASSLEWKQFF. Full variable domain (remainder filled in from reference TRBV7-2 and TRBJ2-1): GAGVSQSPSNKVTEKGKDVELRCDPISGHTALYWYRQSLGQGLEFLIYFQGNSAPDKSGLPSDRFSAERTGGSVSTLTIQRTQQEDSAVYLCASSLEWKQFFGPGTRLTVL.

CDR3 loop: CASSQPGLASRETQYF. CDR3 DNA sequence: TGTGCCAGCAGCCAACCGGGACTAGCGTCCCGGGAGACCCAGTACTTC. The chain employs TRBV7-8 and TRBJ2-5, with 10 bases matching TRBD2. The CDR3 spans 16 residues. The V gene's germline CDR1 is SGHVS and CDR2 FQNEAQ. Trimming at V came to 5 bases and at J to 5 bases, leaving 11 bases not matched to a gene.

This chain connects TRBV10-3 to TRBJ2-7; 10 bases match TRBD1. The trim removed 7 bases at V and 1 base at J, leaving 7 bases unmatched. The CDR3 loop spans 15 amino acids. In germline, CDR1 is ENHRY, CDR2 SYGVKD. The CDR3: CAITRPDRGSYEQYF. The CDR3 nucleotides read TGTGCCATCACTAGACCGGACAGGGGGTCCTACGAGCAGTACTTC.

The chain employs TRBV4-1 and TRBJ2-1; D is unclear. Germline values: CDR1 MGHRA, CDR2 YSYEKL. The CDR3 runs to 17 residues. V was cut by 1 base and J by 8 bases, with 21 bases left in between. CDR3 sequence: CASSQGTVAGSMHEQFF. CDR3 sequence (DNA): TGCGCCAGCAGCCAAGGAACCGTCGCCGGTAGCATGCATGAGCAGTTCTTC.

The chain uses TRBV5-8 and TRBJ1-4; no clear D gene. This CDR3 comprises 15 residues. The V gene lost 0 bases and the J gene lost 14 bases, with 20 bases spanning the gap. Germline V gene data show CDR1 as SGHTS and CDR2 as YDEGEE. CDR3 region: CASSLDIDRGRILFF. For the CDR3, the DNA is TGTGCCAGCAGCTTGGACATCGACCGCGGGAGGATCCTGTTTTTT.

The chain joins TRBV11-2 to TRBJ2-7; tentatively, D is TRBD2 (6 bases). Germline-derived CDR1 and CDR2 are SGHAT and FQNNGV. The CDR3 loop spans 15 amino acids. V was clipped by 0 bases and J by 6 bases, with 15 bases between them. The chain's CDR3 is CASSLEASAFSEQYF. DNA of the CDR3: TGTGCCAGCAGCTTAGAGGCTAGCGCGTTCAGCGAGCAGTACTTC.

V gene TRBV18 combines with J gene TRBJ2-7; TRBD2 matches at 9 bases. Germline-derived CDR1 and CDR2 are KGHSH and LQKENI. V lost 8 bases and J lost 6; bases outside the gene matches: 8. The CDR3 has 13 residues. The CDR3 DNA reads TGTGCCAGCCTAGGGACTAGCCTGGGCGAGCAGTACTTC. Encoded protein: CASLGTSLGEQYF.

This chain uses TRBV28 with TRBJ2-7; 7 bases agree with TRBD1. CDR3 length: 15 amino acids. The V and J ends lost 5 bases and 2 bases, in that order; junction bases with no gene match: 9. The germline CDR1 and CDR2 sequences are MDHEN and SYDVKM. This chain's CDR3 is CASSLMPGQTYEQYF. The CDR3 DNA follows: TGTGCCAGCAGTCTAATGCCGGGACAGACCTACGAGCAGTACTTC.

The chain couples TRBV25-1 to TRBJ2-3, with D perhaps matching TRBD1 (6 bases). The ends were cut back, 4 bases at V and 8 bases at J, with 13 bases in the middle. The V gene's germline CDR1 is MGHDK and CDR2 SYGVNS. This CDR3 region has 13 residues. The CDR3 coding sequence is TGTGCCAGCAGTGGCCTACAGGGAATTACGCAGTATTTT. Its translation is CASSGLQGITQYF.

The rearrangement joins TRBV19 to TRBJ2-5; TRBD1 might be the D (6 bases). V lost 5 bases, J lost 1 base, and 11 bases lay in between. The CDR3 length is 14 residues. The germline CDR1 and CDR2 sequences are LNHDA and SQIVND (reference sequence). In DNA form, the CDR3 reads TGTGCCAGTAGTCCCAGGGGTTCCCAAGAGACCCAGTACTTC. Translated, it gives CASSPRGSQETQYF.

A single count supports this clone. The rearrangement joins TRBV28 to TRBJ2-1; D is unclear. The CDR3 consists of 10 residues. CDR1 is MDHEN and CDR2 is SYDVKM in the germline V gene. V lost 5 bases and J lost 9, with 5 bases in between. The DNA of the CDR3 is TGTGCCAGCAGTAGACTTGAGCAGTTCTTC. This translates into CASSRLEQFF. The complete variable domain, with remaining parts taken from reference TRBV28 and TRBJ2-1, reads DVKVTQSSRYLVKRTGEKVFLECVQDMDHENMFWYRQDPGLGLRLIYFSYDVKMKEKGDIPEGYSVSREKKERFSLILESASTNQTSMYLCASSRLEQFFGPGTRLTVL.

The chain employs TRBV9 and TRBJ2-1, with 12 bases lining up with TRBD2. Germline lookup yields CDR1 SGDLS and CDR2 YYNGEE. The CDR3 loop spans 17 amino acids. With V trimmed by 0 bases and J by 4 bases, 5 bases remained unmatched. The CDR3 DNA follows: TGTGCCAGCAGCGTAGAGTTCGGACTAGCGGGGTACAATGAGCAGTTCTTC. Residues: CASSVEFGLAGYNEQFF.

This rearrangement joins TRBV2 to TRBJ1-4, with unresolved D. Germline loops: CDR1 SNHLY, CDR2 FYNNEI. This CDR3 has 13 residues. V was cut by 6 bases and J by 6 bases, with 11 bases left in between. CDR3 amino acids: CASSELIDEKLFF. The CDR3 DNA sequence: TGTGCCAGCAGCGAGCTTATAGATGAAAAACTGTTTTTT.